This T cell receptor (beta chain) appears in the sequencing data of a study of T cell responses to AZD1222 COVID-19 vaccine (dated by TCRdb to about 2021). Describing the broader study: TCR sequencing was performed for roughly 250 trial participants, of whom around 210 were given two doses of AZD1222 and roughly 25 were given two doses of MenACWY control vaccine. Trial participants were enrolled by age into subgroups of 18-55, 56-69 and 70-plus years, and around 150, 28 and 57 TCR-sequenced participants, respectively, were included in these subgroups.

Sample time point, as interpreted from the label and publication: about 28 days (+/-7) after the second vaccine dose. Because spike-specific TCR depth and breadth did not differ between the two schedules, AZD1222 recipients who got a second dose at roughly 4 weeks were pooled with those who got a second dose at roughly 12 weeks. Vaccinee samples came from UK trials COV001 and COV002, including a single-blind randomized controlled phase 2/3 trial of AZD1222 (ChAdOx1 nCoV-19) in healthy adults. For TCRbeta chain sequencing, PBMC samples were collected from trial participants at day 0 and at day 28 after the second dose. Worth noting for this clone: Its antigen remains unidentified. One base away there is no much larger clone; base qualities are not given.

The CDR3 regions of human TCRbeta chains were analyzed by immunosequencing. On the authors' methods: Repertoire TCRs were matched against a reference library of SARS-CoV-2-specific TCRs generated with the MIRA antigen-specificity platform. Breadth was defined as the fraction of unique TCRs that were SARS-CoV-2-associated, and depth was defined as the fraction of total T cells that were SARS-CoV-2-associated. Using the MIRA data, each spike-specific TCR was mapped to the spike region that the TCR reacts to and placed in a CD4 or CD8 class. Log10-transformed breadth and depth values were compared by one-way ANOVA with Sidak's multiple comparisons tests. Entries here come from immuneACCESS through TCRdb and include only in-frame sequences with V and J called. Some clones fail to appear in such tables; in the studies checked, an unresolved V gene covers under half of the shortfall, and the cause of the remainder is unknown. D and trimming were read from the DNA, whereas the V and J calls and clone size are those reported in that table. The sample yields some 250,000 clones; 90% to 95% were counted once. The top ten constitute less than 0.6% of the sample.

What the research found in general, with its limitations: Participants were mostly white British and included more females than males, and it was suggested by the authors that clonal diversity may have been underestimated. A significant rise in spike-specific TCR breadth and depth was observed after two AZD1222 doses relative to day 0 and relative to MenACWY recipients. The 56-69-year group was small, and its depth increase did not reach significance, likely because of low power. Conclusions about previously exposed vaccinees are limited, since just five or six AZD1222 recipients were seropositive for SARS-CoV-2 at baseline. The vaccine-associated CD4 TCRs covered the entire spike protein, and the dominant responses fell in regions 160-218 and 743-854. Epitopes outside the regions mutated in the B.1.351 and B.1.1.7 variants were reportedly recognized by nearly half of the unique spike-specific TCRs. Because no day 14 peak-response samples were available, the repertoires could be characterized only after the peak T cell response.

Material: peripheral blood, obtained 28 days after the second AZD1222 dose. The sequence was obtained from an adult who received the AZD1222 COVID-19 vaccine.

This receptor has the CDR3 CASRVPARDTQYF. The DNA sequence is TGTGCCAGCAGGGTACCGGCGCGGGATACGCAGTATTTT. Recombination connected TRBV6-5 to TRBJ2-3, with the D segment identity uncertain. The CDR3 holds 13 amino acids from the cysteine to the phenylalanine. The read is trimmed to its CDR3 DNA, 39 bases read in frame from base 1. At the junction V is shortened by 6 bases and J by 6 bases, with 13 bases in between. For CDR1 and CDR2, the germline V gene lists MNHEY and SVGAGI.